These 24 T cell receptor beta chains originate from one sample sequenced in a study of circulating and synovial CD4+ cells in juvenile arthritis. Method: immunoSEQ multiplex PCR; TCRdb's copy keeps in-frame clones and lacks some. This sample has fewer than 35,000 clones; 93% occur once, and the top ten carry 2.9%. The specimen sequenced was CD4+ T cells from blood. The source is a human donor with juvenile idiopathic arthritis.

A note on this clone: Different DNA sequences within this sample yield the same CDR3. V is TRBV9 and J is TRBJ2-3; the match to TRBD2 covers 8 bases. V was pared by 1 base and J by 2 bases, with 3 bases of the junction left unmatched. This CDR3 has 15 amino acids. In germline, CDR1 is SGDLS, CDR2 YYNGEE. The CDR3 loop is CASSVSGSPTDTQYF. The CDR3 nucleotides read TGTGCCAGCAGCGTAAGCGGGAGCCCCACAGATACGCAGTATTTT. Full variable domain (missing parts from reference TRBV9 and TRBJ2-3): DSGVTQTPKHLITATGQRVTLRCSPRSGDLSVYWYQQSLDQGLQFLIQYYNGEERAKGNILERFSAQQFPDLHSELNLSSLELGDSALYFCASSVSGSPTDTQYFGPGTRLTVL.

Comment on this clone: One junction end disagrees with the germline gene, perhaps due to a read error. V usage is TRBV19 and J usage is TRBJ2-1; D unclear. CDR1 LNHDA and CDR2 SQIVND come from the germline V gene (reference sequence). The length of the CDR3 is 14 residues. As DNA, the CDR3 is TGTGCCAGTAGGTCCCCAGGTTCCTCCAATGAGCAGTTCTTC. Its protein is CASRSPGSSNEQFF.

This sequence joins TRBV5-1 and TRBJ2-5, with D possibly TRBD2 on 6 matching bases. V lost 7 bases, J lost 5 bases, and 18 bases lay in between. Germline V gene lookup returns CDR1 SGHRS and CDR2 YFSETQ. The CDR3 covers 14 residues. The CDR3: CASSLEGPQETQYF. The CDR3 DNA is TGCGCCAGCTCCTTGGAGGGGCCACAGGAGACCCAGTACTTC.

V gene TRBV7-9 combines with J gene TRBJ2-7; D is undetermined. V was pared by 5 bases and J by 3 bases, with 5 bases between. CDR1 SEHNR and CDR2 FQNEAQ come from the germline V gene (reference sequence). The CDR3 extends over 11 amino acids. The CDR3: CASSPGYEQYF. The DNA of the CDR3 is TGTGCCAGCAGCCCGGGCTACGAGCAGTACTTC.

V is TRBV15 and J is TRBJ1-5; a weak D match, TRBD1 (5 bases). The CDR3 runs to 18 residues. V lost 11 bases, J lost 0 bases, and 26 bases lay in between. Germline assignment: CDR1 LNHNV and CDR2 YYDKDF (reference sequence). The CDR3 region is CARKPTGHLNNSNQPQHF. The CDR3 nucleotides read TGTGCCCGAAAGCCGACCGGACATTTGAATAATAGCAATCAGCCCCAGCATTTT. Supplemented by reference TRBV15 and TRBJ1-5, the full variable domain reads DAMVIQNPRYQVTQFGKPVTLSCSQTLNHNVMYWYQQKSSQAPKLLFHYYDKDFNNEADTPDNFQSRRPNTSFCFLDIRSPGLGDTAMYLCARKPTGHLNNSNQPQHFGDGTRLSIL.

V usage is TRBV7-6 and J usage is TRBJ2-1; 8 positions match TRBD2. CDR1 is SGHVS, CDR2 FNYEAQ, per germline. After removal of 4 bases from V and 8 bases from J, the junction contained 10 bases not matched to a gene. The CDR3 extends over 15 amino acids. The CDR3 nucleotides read TGTGCCAGCAGCTGGACCTCTAGCGGGTTGGATGAGCAGTTCTTC. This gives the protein CASSWTSSGLDEQFF.

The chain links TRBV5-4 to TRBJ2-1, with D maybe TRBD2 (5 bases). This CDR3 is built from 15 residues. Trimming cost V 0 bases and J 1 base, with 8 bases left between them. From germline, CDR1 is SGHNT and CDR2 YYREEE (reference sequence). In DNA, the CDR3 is TGTGCCAGCAGCTTGGGAGGGCAATCCTACAATGAGCAGTTCTTC. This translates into CASSLGGQSYNEQFF.

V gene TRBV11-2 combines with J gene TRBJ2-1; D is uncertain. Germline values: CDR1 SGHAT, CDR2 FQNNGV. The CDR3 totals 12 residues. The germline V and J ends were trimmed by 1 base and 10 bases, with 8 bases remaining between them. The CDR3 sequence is CASSLVTKEQFF. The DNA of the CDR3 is TGTGCCAGCAGCTTAGTAACAAAGGAGCAGTTCTTC.

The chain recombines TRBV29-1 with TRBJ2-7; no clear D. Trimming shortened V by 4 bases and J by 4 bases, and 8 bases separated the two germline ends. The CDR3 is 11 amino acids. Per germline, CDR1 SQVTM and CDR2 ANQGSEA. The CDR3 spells CSVVSSYEQYF. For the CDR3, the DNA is TGCAGCGTTGTGTCGAGTTACGAGCAGTACTTC.

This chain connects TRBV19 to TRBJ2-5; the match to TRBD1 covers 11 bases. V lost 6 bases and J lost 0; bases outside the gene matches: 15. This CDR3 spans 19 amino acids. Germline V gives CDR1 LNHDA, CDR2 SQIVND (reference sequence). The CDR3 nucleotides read TGTGCCAGTAGCCGAAGGACAGGGGGCTTGGCTCGGTACCAAGAGACCCAGTACTTC. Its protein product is CASSRRTGGLARYQETQYF.

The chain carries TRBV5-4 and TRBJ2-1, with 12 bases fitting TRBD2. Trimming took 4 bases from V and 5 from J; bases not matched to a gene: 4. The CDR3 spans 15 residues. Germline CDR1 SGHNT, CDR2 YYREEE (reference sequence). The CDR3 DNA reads TGTGCCAGCAGCCATCCTAGCGGGAGGGACAATGAGCAGTTCTTC. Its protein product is CASSHPSGRDNEQFF.

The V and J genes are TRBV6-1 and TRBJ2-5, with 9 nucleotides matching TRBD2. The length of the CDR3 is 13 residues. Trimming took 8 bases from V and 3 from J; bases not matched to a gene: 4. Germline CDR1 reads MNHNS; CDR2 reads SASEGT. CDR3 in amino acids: CASGRLAEETQYF. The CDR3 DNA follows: TGTGCCAGCGGCCGACTAGCGGAAGAGACCCAGTACTTC.

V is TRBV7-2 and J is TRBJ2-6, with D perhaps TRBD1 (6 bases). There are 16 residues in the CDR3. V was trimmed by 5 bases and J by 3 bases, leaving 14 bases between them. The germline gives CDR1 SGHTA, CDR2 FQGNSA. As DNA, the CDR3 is TGTGCCAGCAGCACTAGGGACACATTTGGGGCCAACGTCCTGACTTTC. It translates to CASSTRDTFGANVLTF. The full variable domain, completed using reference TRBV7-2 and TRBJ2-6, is GAGVSQSPSNKVTEKGKDVELRCDPISGHTALYWYRQSLGQGLEFLIYFQGNSAPDKSGLPSDRFSAERTGGSVSTLTIQRTQQEDSAVYLCASSTRDTFGANVLTFGAGSRLTVL.

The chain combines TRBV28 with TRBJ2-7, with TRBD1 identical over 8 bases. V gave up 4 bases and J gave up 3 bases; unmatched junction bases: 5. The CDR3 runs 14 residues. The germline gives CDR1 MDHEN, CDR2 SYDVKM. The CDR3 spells CASSSGQDYYEQYF. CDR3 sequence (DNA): TGTGCCAGCAGTTCGGGACAGGATTACTACGAGCAGTACTTC.

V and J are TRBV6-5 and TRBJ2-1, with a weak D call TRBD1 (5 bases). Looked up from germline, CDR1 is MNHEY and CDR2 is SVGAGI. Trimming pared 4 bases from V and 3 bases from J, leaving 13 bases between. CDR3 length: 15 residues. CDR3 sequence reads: CASSSGNVDYNEQFF. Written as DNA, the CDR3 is TGTGCCAGCAGTTCAGGGAATGTGGACTACAATGAGCAGTTCTTC.

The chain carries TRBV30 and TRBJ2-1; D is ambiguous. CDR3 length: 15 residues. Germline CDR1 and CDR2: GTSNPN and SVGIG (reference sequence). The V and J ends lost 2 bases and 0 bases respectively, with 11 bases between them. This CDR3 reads CAWSWAGSSYNEQFF. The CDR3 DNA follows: TGTGCCTGGAGTTGGGCCGGCTCCTCCTACAATGAGCAGTTCTTC. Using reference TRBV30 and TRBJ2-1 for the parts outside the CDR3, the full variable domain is SQTIHQWPATLVQPVGSPLSLECTVEGTSNPNLYWYRQAAGRGLQLLFYSVGIGQISSEVPQNLSASRPQDRQFILSSKKLLLSDSGFYLCAWSWAGSSYNEQFFGPGTRLTVL.

The CDR3 coding sequence is TGTGCCAGCAGTTTCCGACTAGCGGGAGGATCCGAGACCCAGTACTTC. Amino acid sequence: CASSFRLAGGSETQYF. The chain joins TRBV28 to TRBJ2-5; 13 bases fit TRBD2. Germline-derived CDR1 and CDR2 are MDHEN and SYDVKM. V was pared by 3 bases and J by 5 bases, with 6 bases of the junction left unmatched. The CDR3 is 16 residues long.

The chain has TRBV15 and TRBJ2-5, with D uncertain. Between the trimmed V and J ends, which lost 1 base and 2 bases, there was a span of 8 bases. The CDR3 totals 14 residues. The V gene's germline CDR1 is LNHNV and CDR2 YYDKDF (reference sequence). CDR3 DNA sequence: TGTGCCACCAGCAGAGGGCAGATTCAAGAGACCCAGTACTTC. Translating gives CATSRGQIQETQYF.

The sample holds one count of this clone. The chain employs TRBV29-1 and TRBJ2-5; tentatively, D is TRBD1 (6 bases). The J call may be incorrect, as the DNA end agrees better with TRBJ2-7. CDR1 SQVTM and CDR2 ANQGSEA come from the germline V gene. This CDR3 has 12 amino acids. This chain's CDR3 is CSVAQGTYEQYF. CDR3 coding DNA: TGCAGCGTGGCACAGGGTACCTACGAGCAGTACTTC.

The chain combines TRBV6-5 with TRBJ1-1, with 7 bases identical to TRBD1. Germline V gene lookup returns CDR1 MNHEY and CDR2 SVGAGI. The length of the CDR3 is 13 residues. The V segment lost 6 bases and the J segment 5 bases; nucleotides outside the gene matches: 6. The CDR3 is CASRQTGATEAFF. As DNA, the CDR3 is TGTGCCAGCAGACAAACAGGGGCAACTGAAGCTTTCTTT.

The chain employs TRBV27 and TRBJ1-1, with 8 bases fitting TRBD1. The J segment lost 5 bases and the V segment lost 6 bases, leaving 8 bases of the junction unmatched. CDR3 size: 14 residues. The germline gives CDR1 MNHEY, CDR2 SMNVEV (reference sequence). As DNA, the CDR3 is TGTGCCAGCAGCCTCGGACAGGGAGGGACTGAAGCTTTCTTT. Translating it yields CASSLGQGGTEAFF.

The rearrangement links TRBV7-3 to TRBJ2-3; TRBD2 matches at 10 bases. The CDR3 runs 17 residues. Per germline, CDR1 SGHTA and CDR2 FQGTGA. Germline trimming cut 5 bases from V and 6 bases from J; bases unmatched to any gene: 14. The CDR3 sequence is CASSPLPGLASPDTQYF. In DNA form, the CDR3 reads TGTGCCAGCAGCCCCCTCCCGGGACTAGCGAGCCCGGATACGCAGTATTTT.

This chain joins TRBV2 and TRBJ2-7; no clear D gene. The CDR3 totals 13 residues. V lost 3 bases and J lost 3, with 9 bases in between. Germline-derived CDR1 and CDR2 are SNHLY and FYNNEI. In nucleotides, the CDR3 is TGTGCCAGCAGTGATAGACAAATCTACGAGCAGTACTTC. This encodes CASSDRQIYEQYF.

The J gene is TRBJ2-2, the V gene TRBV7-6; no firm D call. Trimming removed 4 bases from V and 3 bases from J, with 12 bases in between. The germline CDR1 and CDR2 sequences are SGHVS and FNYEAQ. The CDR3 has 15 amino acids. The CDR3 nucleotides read TGTGCCAGCAGCTCCCCGTATCGGGACACCGGGGAGCTGTTTTTT. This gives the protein CASSSPYRDTGELFF. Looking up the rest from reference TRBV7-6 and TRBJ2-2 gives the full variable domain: GAGVSQSPRYKVTKRGQDVALRCDPISGHVSLYWYRQALGQGPEFLTYFNYEAQQDKSGLPNDRFSAERPEGSISTLTIQRTEQRDSAMYRCASSSPYRDTGELFFGEGSRLTVL.